The 27 T cell receptor beta chains below were found in one sample sequenced in a study of cytomegalovirus exposure and HLA in healthy donors (dated by TCRdb to about 2017). Receptor amplification or capture employed the immunoSEQ multiplex PCR assay. For the multiplex PCR, a mixture combining 60 forward primers for TCR Vbeta segments and 13 reverse primers for TCR Jbeta segments was used. In its TCRdb copy, this immuneACCESS table keeps in-frame sequences only and misses some clones. Where compared with another copy, unresolved V genes explain less than half of these, and the others have no known cause. The sample has approximately 71,000 clones on record, more than 70% of them singletons. The ten largest account for around 10% of the sample. Sequencing was performed on PBMCs. The receptors were sampled from a woman between 40 and 50 years old in good health and CMV-seropositive.

To note about this clone: At one of its ends the junction is not consistent with the germline gene, which may arise from a read error. In DNA, the CDR3 is TGTGCCAGCAGCCAAGGGGGGGTTGACTTGTACGAGCAGTACTTC. Protein sequence: CASSQGGVDLYEQYF. The rearrangement joins TRBV4-1 to TRBJ2-7, with D possibly being TRBD2 (7 bases). This CDR3 is 15 amino acids long. Germline V lookup: CDR1 MGHRA, CDR2 YSYEKL.

The V and J genes are TRBV9 and TRBJ1-3; 7 bases are a match to TRBD1. The CDR3 is made up of 16 amino acids. With V trimmed by 3 bases and J by 3 bases, 9 bases remained unmatched. Per the germline V gene, CDR1 is SGDLS and CDR2 is YYNGEE. The CDR3 DNA reads TGTGCCAGCAGCGCGCTATCCCAGGGGGATGGAAACACCATATATTTT. Its translation is CASSALSQGDGNTIYF.

The chain recombines TRBV5-1 with TRBJ2-3, with D possibly matching TRBD1 (5 bases). The germline V gene encodes CDR1 SGHRS and CDR2 YFSETQ. The CDR3 has 11 residues. V was cut by 7 bases and J by 5 bases, with 8 bases left in between. Here the CDR3 reads CASGREDTQYF. The CDR3 nucleotides are TGCGCCAGCGGCAGGGAAGATACGCAGTATTTT.

The chain links TRBV6-4 to TRBJ2-1; 12 bases agree with TRBD2. Trimming removed 6 bases from V and 7 bases from J; junction bases left unmatched: 10. CDR3 length: 16 residues. Germline V gives CDR1 MRHNA, CDR2 SNTAGT. The CDR3 spells CASSELAGGGENEQFF. The CDR3 DNA reads TGTGCCAGCAGCGAACTAGCGGGGGGCGGAGAGAATGAGCAGTTCTTC.

The V gene is TRBV4-2, the J gene TRBJ2-1; 10 nucleotides line up with TRBD2. V trimming: 4 bases; J trimming: 9 bases; junction bases outside the gene matches: 9. Germline CDR1 reads LGHNA; CDR2 reads YNFKEQ. This CDR3 region has 15 residues. CDR3 nucleotides: TGTGCCAGCAGCCCCCAGCGGGGGGGCCGGGGTGAGCAGTTCTTC. Translation: CASSPQRGGRGEQFF.

The V gene is TRBV4-1, the J gene TRBJ1-6, with D possibly being TRBD1 (5 bases). This CDR3 is 18 amino acids long. The ends were cut back, 2 bases at V and 2 bases at J, with 16 bases in the middle. Germline assignment: CDR1 MGHRA and CDR2 YSYEKL. This CDR3 reads CASSQFRGQGTYNSPLHF. CDR3 DNA: TGCGCCAGCAGCCAATTCCGTGGGCAGGGAACCTATAATTCACCCCTCCACTTT.

The CDR3 here is CASSLDVGVYEQYF. The CDR3 nucleotides read TGCGCCAGCAGCTTGGACGTAGGGGTCTACGAGCAGTACTTC. The chain has TRBV5-1 and TRBJ2-7; D might be TRBD1 (5 bases). The germline V and J ends were trimmed by 0 bases and 3 bases, with 10 bases remaining between them. The germline V gene has CDR1 SGHRS and CDR2 YFSETQ. The CDR3 contains 14 residues.

The J gene is TRBJ1-1, the V gene TRBV12-5; unclear D gene. This CDR3 has 12 amino acids. V was cut by 1 base and J by 3 bases, with 3 bases left in between. Per the germline V gene, CDR1 is LGHNT and CDR2 is FRNRAP. This chain's CDR3 is CASGLDYTEAFF. CDR3 DNA: TGTGCTAGTGGTTTGGACTACACTGAAGCTTTCTTT.

V usage is TRBV7-2 and J usage is TRBJ2-1; TRBD2 aligns across 9 bases. The ends lost 5 bases at V and 1 base at J; junction bases unmatched: 6. The V gene's germline CDR1 is SGHTA and CDR2 FQGNSA. This CDR3 is built from 16 residues. CDR3 DNA: TGTGCCAGCAGCCCATCGCGGGGGGGATCCTACAATGAGCAGTTCTTC. Protein sequence: CASSPSRGGSYNEQFF.

V is TRBV19 and J is TRBJ1-5; TRBD1 matches at 7 bases. The CDR3 contains 15 residues. V shed 6 bases, J shed 6 bases, and the junction held 11 bases outside the gene matches. CDR1 and CDR2 from the germline V gene are LNHDA and SQIVND (reference sequence). CDR3 residues: CASSPQGRATQPQHF. DNA for the CDR3: TGTGCCAGTAGCCCACAGGGGCGAGCCACTCAGCCCCAGCATTTT.

The rearrangement joins TRBV2 to TRBJ2-7; TRBD1 is a possible D gene (5 bases). With 5 bases removed from V and 4 bases from J, the gap between germline ends came to 12 bases. Germline assignment: CDR1 SNHLY and CDR2 FYNNEI. The CDR3 contains 13 residues. The CDR3 loop is CASSSSGAYEQYF. The CDR3, as DNA: TGTGCCAGCAGTAGCAGTGGGGCTTACGAGCAGTACTTC.

The chain carries TRBV12-5 and TRBJ2-5; maybe TRBD2 (6 bases). The J call could be wrong; TRBJ2-7 is a better fit for the DNA end. CDR1 and CDR2 (germline): LGHNT, FRNRAP. The CDR3 spans 14 residues. CDR3 sequence reads: CASGLGGVSYEQYF. CDR3 sequence (DNA): TGTGCTAGTGGTTTGGGCGGGGTCTCCTACGAGCAGTACTTC.

This chain links TRBV5-1 with TRBJ1-2; 9 bases fit TRBD1. CDR1 is SGHRS, CDR2 YFSETQ, per germline. The CDR3 covers 14 residues. V trimming: 4 bases; J trimming: 6 bases; junction bases outside the gene matches: 7. The CDR3 coding sequence is TGCGCCAGCAGCCGGGGACAGGGTCTCGATGGCTACACCTTC. Translation: CASSRGQGLDGYTF.

This chain connects TRBV19 to TRBJ1-1; TRBD1 agrees at 7 bases. V lost 7 bases, J lost 5 bases, and 13 bases stayed unmatched. CDR1 and CDR2 (germline): LNHDA, SQIVND (reference sequence). This CDR3 contains 15 residues. In DNA, the CDR3 is TGTGCCAGTATCCCGAGGGGGCAGGGTGGGACTGAAGCTTTCTTT. This codes for CASIPRGQGGTEAFF. Looking up the rest from reference TRBV19 and TRBJ1-1 gives the full variable domain: DGGITQSPKYLFRKEGQNVTLSCEQNLNHDAMYWYRQDPGQGLRLIYYSQIVNDFQKGDIAEGYSVSREKKESFPLTVTSAQKNPTAFYLCASIPRGQGGTEAFFGQGTRLTVV.

The chain carries TRBV6-1 and TRBJ1-2; tentative D call: TRBD1 (6 bases). The CDR3 sequence is 13 residues long. The V end lost 6 bases, the J end lost 3 bases, and 11 bases lay between the germline ends. Germline CDR1 and CDR2: MNHNS and SASEGT. CDR3 amino acids: CASRLQGDYGYTF. The CDR3 DNA sequence: TGTGCCAGCAGGCTACAGGGCGACTATGGCTACACCTTC.

The chain carries TRBV19 and TRBJ2-5; D is possibly TRBD2 (7 bases). Between the trimmed V and J ends, which lost 5 bases and 4 bases, there was a span of 17 bases. Germline V gene sequence: CDR1 LNHDA, CDR2 SQIVND (reference sequence). The CDR3 has 15 amino acids. The chain's CDR3 is CASSGGGGYSETQYF. The CDR3 DNA sequence: TGTGCCAGTAGTGGAGGGGGGGGCTATTCAGAGACCCAGTACTTC.

The J gene is TRBJ1-4, the V gene TRBV7-9; TRBD1 aligns across 9 bases. With V trimmed by 2 bases and J by 7 bases, 5 bases remained unmatched. CDR1 and CDR2 from the germline V gene are SEHNR and FQNEAQ (reference sequence). This CDR3 spans 15 amino acids. The CDR3 DNA is TGTGCCAGCAGCTTACCACAGGGGGCGGGTGAAAAACTGTTTTTT. This sequence encodes CASSLPQGAGEKLFF.

The chain carries TRBV23-1 and TRBJ1-6; D unresolved. TRBV23-1 is an ORF, and what it does is uncertain. This CDR3 is 15 amino acids long. The V end was cut by 2 bases, the J end by 4 bases, with 9 bases between. The CDR3 spells CASSQKVRYNSPLHF. The CDR3 nucleotides are TGCGCCAGCAGTCAAAAGGTCAGGTATAATTCACCCCTCCACTTT.

V usage is TRBV6-1 and J usage is TRBJ1-5; perhaps TRBD1 as D (6 bases). This CDR3 is built from 14 residues. CDR1 MNHNS and CDR2 SASEGT come from the germline V gene. Trimming took 5 bases from V and 7 from J, leaving 15 bases between them. The CDR3 coding sequence is TGTGCCAGCAGTACCGAGGGGGGAGGGCAGCCCCAGCATTTT. Its protein product is CASSTEGGGQPQHF.

The CDR3 DNA sequence: TGTGCCAGCAGCGGGACTAGCGGGGGGCAGAGCTCCTACGAGCAGTACTTC. Translating gives CASSGTSGGQSSYEQYF. The chain is built from TRBV9 and TRBJ2-7; 14 bases are a match to TRBD2. Trimming cost V 3 bases and J 0 bases; bases outside gene matches: 5. This CDR3 comprises 17 residues. Germline CDR1 is SGDLS and CDR2 is YYNGEE.

The genes are TRBV19 and TRBJ2-5; perhaps TRBD1 as D (5 bases). Germline V gene sequence: CDR1 LNHDA, CDR2 SQIVND (reference sequence). V was pared by 2 bases and J by 1 base, with 11 bases between. This CDR3 contains 15 residues. This chain's CDR3 is CASSIRQLGQETQYF. The CDR3 region has the DNA TGTGCCAGTAGTATAAGACAGCTGGGCCAAGAGACCCAGTACTTC.

The chain has TRBV19 and TRBJ1-4; D uncertain. Germline CDR1 and CDR2: LNHDA and SQIVND (reference sequence). CDR3 length equals 17 residues. Deletions cut 4 bases from V and 2 bases from J, with 17 bases between. This CDR3 is CASSTPMGRRTNEKLFF. CDR3 DNA: TGTGCCAGTAGTACCCCGATGGGGAGGAGGACTAATGAAAAACTGTTTTTT. The full variable domain, completed using reference TRBV19 and TRBJ1-4, is DGGITQSPKYLFRKEGQNVTLSCEQNLNHDAMYWYRQDPGQGLRLIYYSQIVNDFQKGDIAEGYSVSREKKESFPLTVTSAQKNPTAFYLCASSTPMGRRTNEKLFFGSGTQLSVL.

The chain carries TRBV30 and TRBJ2-1; 11 nucleotides match TRBD2. Unmatched junction bases numbered 11, after V lost 8 bases and J lost 5 bases. The CDR3 contains 15 residues. From germline, CDR1 is GTSNPN and CDR2 SVGIG (reference sequence). CDR3 region: CAGDRTSGQDNEQFF. The CDR3, as DNA: TGTGCCGGGGACAGGACTAGCGGGCAGGACAATGAGCAGTTCTTC.

This clone occurred once. This rearrangement joins TRBV10-2 to TRBJ2-7; 7 bases fit TRBD1. Looked up from germline, CDR1 is WSHSY and CDR2 is SAAADI. The length of the CDR3 is 15 residues. The V gene end was trimmed by 4 bases and the J gene end by 2 bases; junction bases not matched to a gene: 8. The CDR3 is CASSVVAGGTYEQYF. CDR3 nucleotides: TGCGCCAGCAGTGTAGTGGCAGGGGGTACCTACGAGCAGTACTTC.

The CDR3 is CASSSGGAANSPLHF. The CDR3 DNA follows: TGCGCCAGCAGTTCAGGCGGGGCAGCTAATTCACCCCTCCACTTT. The V gene is TRBV5-1, the J gene TRBJ1-6; the D gene is possibly TRBD1 (5 bases). Germline CDR1 reads SGHRS; CDR2 reads YFSETQ. This CDR3 contains 15 residues. The V end lost 5 bases, the J end lost 6 bases, and 15 bases lay between the germline ends.

V and J are TRBV4-1 and TRBJ2-2; 8 bases map to TRBD2. There are 17 residues in the CDR3. The germline gives CDR1 MGHRA, CDR2 YSYEKL. J was trimmed by 4 bases and V by 0 bases; bases with no gene match: 7. The CDR3 spells CASSQEPGGPGTGELFF. The DNA of the CDR3 is TGCGCCAGCAGCCAAGAGCCGGGGGGGCCGGGCACCGGGGAGCTGTTTTTT.

The sample holds one count of this clone. The gene calls are TRBV6-1 and TRBJ1-6; TRBD1 matches 11 bases. With 0 bases clipped from V and 9 bases from J, the junction kept 7 bases outside the gene matches. Per germline, CDR1 MNHNS and CDR2 SASEGT. This CDR3 has 17 residues. The CDR3 spells CASSEAQGTGGRSPLHF. CDR3 DNA sequence: TGTGCCAGCAGTGAAGCGCAGGGGACAGGGGGTCGTTCACCCCTCCACTTT.